This T cell receptor beta chain was captured in a study of T cell repertoires in cytomegalovirus infection. The study, taken as a whole, reports: Summed public TCR beta family frequency identified CMV carriers bearing the relevant HLA.

A note on this clonotype: Its antigen remains unidentified.

CDR3 length equals 17 residues. Trimming shortened V by 3 bases and J by 9 bases, and 22 bases separated the two germline ends. Germline CDR1 reads SGDLS; CDR2 reads YYNGEE. TCRdb reprocessed the reads via MiXCR and lists one record per CDR3 protein. Of 830,000 or so distinct CDR3 sequences listed, approximately 32% are singletons. The chain carries TRBV9 and TRBJ1-6; TRBD1 is a possible D gene (5 bases). The specimen was cultured CD8+ T cells from PBMCs, collected from culture after CMV antigen stimulation. The clonotype was recovered from a human donor in good health (CMV status not recorded). Some clones in this sample may be carry-over from other donors' samples. The CDR3 loop is CASSASTGVSGISPLHF. Written as DNA, the CDR3 is TGTGCCAGCAGCGCCTCTACTGGGGTCTCAGGGATTTCACCCCTCCACTTT. The complete variable domain, with remaining parts taken from reference TRBV9 and TRBJ1-6, reads DSGVTQTPKHLITATGQRVTLRCSPRSGDLSVYWYQQSLDQGLQFLIQYYNGEERAKGNILERFSAQQFPDLHSELNLSSLELGDSALYFCASSASTGVSGISPLHFGNGTRLTVT.